These 11 T cell receptor beta chains were all obtained from the same sample, sequenced in a study of blood T cell repertoires in COVID-19 (dated by TCRdb to the early 2020s). The library came from the immunoSEQ multiplex PCR assay. As stored in TCRdb, this immuneACCESS dataset retains in-frame rearrangements with V and J assigned. A fraction of the clones does not appear; measured against another copy, unresolved V genes explain less than half of the discrepancy, and the remainder lacks a known reason. The sample contains 110,000 to 150,000 clones, over 70% of them found a single time. The top ten hold 40% to 55% of the sample. Material: peripheral blood. These receptor sequences come from a human donor in a cohort sampled during active COVID-19.

The chain joins TRBV5-1 to TRBJ1-1; TRBD1 is a possible D gene (5 bases). Deletions cut 3 bases from V and 4 bases from J, with 7 bases between. CDR1 and CDR2 (germline): SGHRS, YFSETQ. The length of the CDR3 is 12 residues. CDR3 nucleotides: TGCGCCAGCAGCTCCCAGGGCACTGAAGCTTTCTTT. It is translated as CASSSQGTEAFF.

This sequence joins TRBV5-1 and TRBJ2-7; a weak D match, TRBD1 (6 bases). From germline, CDR1 is SGHRS and CDR2 YFSETQ. Between the trimmed V and J ends, which lost 0 bases and 4 bases, there was a span of 11 bases. The CDR3 sequence is 14 residues long. CDR3 protein: CASSLEQGLYEQYF. As DNA, the CDR3 is TGCGCCAGCAGCTTGGAGCAGGGGTTATACGAGCAGTACTTC.

This chain joins TRBV27 and TRBJ1-5; 8 nucleotides match TRBD1. The CDR3 totals 17 residues. Germline CDR1 is MNHEY and CDR2 is SMNVEV (reference sequence). The J segment lost 4 bases and the V segment lost 5 bases, leaving 13 bases of the junction unmatched. Written as DNA, the CDR3 is TGTGCCAGCAGTCCAACCGGACAGGGAGTGTGGAATCAGCCCCAGCATTTT. Translated, it gives CASSPTGQGVWNQPQHF.

This clone was counted between two and nine times. The chain carries TRBV4-1 and TRBJ1-4, with 9 bases that match TRBD1. This CDR3 contains 14 residues. Germline-derived CDR1 and CDR2 are MGHRA and YSYEKL. V trimming: 1 base; J trimming: 8 bases; junction bases outside the gene matches: 2. CDR3 sequence: CASSQVGTGEKLFF. The CDR3 coding sequence is TGCGCCAGCAGCCAAGTTGGGACAGGGGAAAAACTGTTTTTT.

This chain links TRBV15 with TRBJ1-3; a weak D match, TRBD1 (5 bases). V was shortened by 3 bases and J by 2 bases, with 14 bases between the two germline ends. The CDR3 sequence is 16 residues long. CDR1 is LNHNV and CDR2 is YYDKDF in the germline V gene (reference sequence). The CDR3 loop reads CATSRPTARAGNTIYF. In nucleotides, the CDR3 is TGTGCCACCAGCAGGCCCACGGCCAGGGCTGGAAACACCATATATTTT.

J is TRBJ2-5 and V is TRBV6-1; 7 nucleotides match TRBD1. Looked up from germline, CDR1 is MNHNS and CDR2 is SASEGT. The trim removed 2 bases at V and 5 bases at J, leaving 11 bases unmatched. CDR3 length: 16 residues. As DNA, the CDR3 is TGTGCCAGCAGTGAACGGACAGGTTTAAGACAGGAGACCCAGTACTTC. Residues: CASSERTGLRQETQYF.

CDR3 bases: TGTGCCAGCAGCTCCGGGGAGACGTACTATGGCTACACCTTC. It is translated as CASSSGETYYGYTF. J is TRBJ1-2 and V is TRBV28; no clear D gene. Germline loops: CDR1 MDHEN, CDR2 SYDVKM. The CDR3 is 14 residues long. With 6 bases removed from V and 3 bases from J, the gap between germline ends came to 14 bases.

The chain joins TRBV18 to TRBJ2-2; TRBD2 is a possible D gene (5 bases). Trimming stripped 5 bases from V and 5 bases from J, with 18 bases between. The V gene's germline CDR1 is KGHSH and CDR2 LQKENI. The CDR3 covers 16 residues. CDR3 residues: CASSSVRVRVTGELFF. CDR3 bases: TGTGCCAGCTCATCCGTCCGGGTGAGGGTTACCGGGGAGCTGTTTTTT.

The J gene is TRBJ1-6, the V gene TRBV11-3; possible D gene TRBD1, 5 bases. V gave up 5 bases and J gave up 8 bases, with 13 bases separating them. The CDR3 is 14 residues long. The V gene's germline CDR1 is SGHNT and CDR2 YENEEA. DNA for the CDR3: TGTGCCAGCAGCAACCAGGGCAGCGATTCACCCCTCCACTTT. It yields the protein CASSNQGSDSPLHF.

The chain carries TRBV3-1 (or the pseudogene TRBV3-2) and TRBJ1-2; 7 bases are a match to TRBD1. Germline V gives CDR1 LGHDT, CDR2 YNNKEL (reference sequence). V trimming: 3 bases; J trimming: 5 bases; junction bases outside the gene matches: 6. This CDR3 comprises 14 residues. CDR3 DNA: TGTGCCAGCAGCCAGGGGACAGCTCTGTATGGCTACACCTTC. It yields the protein CASSQGTALYGYTF.

This clone was recorded only once. The rearrangement uses TRBV11-2 and TRBJ2-3; D possibly corresponds to TRBD2 (5 bases). V dropped 5 bases and J dropped 0 bases, with 12 bases sitting between them. CDR1 is SGHAT and CDR2 is FQNNGV in the germline V gene. This CDR3 spans 15 amino acids. CDR3 DNA: TGTGCCAGCAGCCAAGGCGGGTTGAGCACAGATACGCAGTATTTT. Protein product: CASSQGGLSTDTQYF. The whole variable domain, filled in from reference TRBV11-2 and TRBJ2-3, reads EAGVAQSPRYKIIEKRQSVAFWCNPISGHATLYWYQQILGQGPKLLIQFQNNGVVDDSQLPKDRFSAERLKGVDSTLKIQPAKLEDSAVYLCASSQGGLSTDTQYFGPGTRLTVL.